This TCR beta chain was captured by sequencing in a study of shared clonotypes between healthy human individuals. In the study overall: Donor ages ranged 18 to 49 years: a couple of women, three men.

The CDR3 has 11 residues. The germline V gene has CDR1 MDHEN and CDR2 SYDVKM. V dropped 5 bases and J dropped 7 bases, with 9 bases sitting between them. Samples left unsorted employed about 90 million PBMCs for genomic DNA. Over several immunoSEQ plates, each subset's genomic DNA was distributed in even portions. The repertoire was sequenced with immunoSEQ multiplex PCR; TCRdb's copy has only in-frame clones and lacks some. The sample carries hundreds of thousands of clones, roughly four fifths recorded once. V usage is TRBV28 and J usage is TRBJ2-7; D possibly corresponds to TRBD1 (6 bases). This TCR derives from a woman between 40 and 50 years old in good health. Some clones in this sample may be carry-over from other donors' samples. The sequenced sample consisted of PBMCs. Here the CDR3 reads CASSQRGEQYF. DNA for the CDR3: TGTGCCAGCAGTCAAAGGGGGGAGCAGTACTTC.